Following are 17 T cell receptor beta chains from one sample sequenced in a study of T cell repertoires in cytomegalovirus infection (dated by TCRdb to between 2018 and 2021). Sequencing was performed on an Illumina HiSeq 1500. TCRdb's own reprocessing of the public reads used fastp at Q25 and MiXCR and kept productive beta chains. Identical CDR3 protein sequences are pooled into one entry, listed with their most common genes and DNA. The sample profile shows approximately 730,000 distinct CDR3 sequences; approximately 32% of them were found once. The ten largest make up about 12% of the sample. No antigens are known for them. The treatment or condition label here, explained by the study, means: in vitro stimulation with specific CMV peptide epitopes to enrich CMV-specific T cells. The sample in question was cultured CD8+ T cells from PBMCs, obtained from culture after CMV antigen stimulation. These receptors were collected from a human donor in good health (CMV status not recorded). Some clones in this sample may be carry-over from other donors' samples.

V and J are TRBV12-3 or TRBV12-4 and TRBJ2-7, with 8 nucleotides matching TRBD1. V lost 2 bases and J lost 2; bases outside the gene matches: 8. This CDR3 is built from 16 residues. CDR3 coding DNA: TGTGCCAGCAGTTTATCCACAGGGGGTTCTGCCTACGAGCAGTACTTC. It yields the protein CASSLSTGGSAYEQYF.

This clonotype was recorded at least ten times. The chain couples TRBV7-2 to TRBJ1-4, with D unclear. The CDR3 runs to 16 residues. Per germline, CDR1 SGHTA and CDR2 FQGNSA. V lost 0 bases and J lost 4, with 12 bases in between. CDR3 bases: TGTGCCAGCAGCTTAGCGGGAACGGGAATTAATGAAAAACTGTTTTTT. Amino acids: CASSLAGTGINEKLFF.

This clonotype was seen a few times. This chain uses TRBV6-1 with TRBJ1-1, with no clear D. Trimming took off 7 bases at V and 0 bases at J, with 15 bases between the two ends. The germline gives CDR1 MNHNS, CDR2 SASEGT. This CDR3 has 15 residues. The CDR3 is CASKLQQQMNTEAFF. Written as DNA, the CDR3 is TGTGCCAGCAAACTCCAACAGCAGATGAACACTGAAGCTTTCTTT.

The table lists this clonotype with a few counts. The V and J genes are TRBV4-1 and TRBJ1-5; D is ambiguous. The CDR3 runs 15 residues. V was shortened by 4 bases and J by 0 bases, with 10 bases between the two germline ends. Germline CDR1 is MGHRA and CDR2 is YSYEKL. The DNA for the CDR3 is TGCGCCAGCAGCCCGGTGGTTAATAGCAATCAGCCCCAGCATTTT. Its translation: CASSPVVNSNQPQHF.

This clonotype has at least ten counts. The chain carries TRBV7-6 and TRBJ2-1; D is uncertain. The CDR3 consists of 12 residues. With 4 bases removed from V and 10 bases from J, the gap between germline ends came to 11 bases. Looked up from germline, CDR1 is SGHVS and CDR2 is FNYEAQ. The CDR3 DNA is TGTGCCAGCAGCTCCTCGGCCCTAGAGCAGTTCTTC. Translating it yields CASSSSALEQFF.

At least ten counts were recorded for this clonotype. The rearrangement uses TRBV7-6 and TRBJ2-3; TRBD2 agrees at 10 bases. J gave up 1 base and V 5 bases, and 9 bases lay outside the gene matches. Germline CDR1 and CDR2: SGHVS and FNYEAQ. This CDR3 is 17 amino acids long. In DNA form, the CDR3 reads TGTGCCAGCAGCCTACAGGGGACTAGCGACCGCACAGATACGCAGTATTTT. Amino acids: CASSLQGTSDRTDTQYF.

The chain joins TRBV28 to TRBJ1-1; D unresolved. Germline-derived CDR1 and CDR2 are MDHEN and SYDVKM. CDR3 length: 16 amino acids. Trimming shortened V by 4 bases and J by 3 bases, and 18 bases separated the two germline ends. CDR3 in DNA: TGTGCCAGCAGTTCGCCCTCCGACCAACCGTACACTGAAGCTTTCTTT. Translating it yields CASSSPSDQPYTEAFF.

This clonotype was seen more than once but under ten times. V gene TRBV5-5 combines with J gene TRBJ1-2; D possibly corresponds to TRBD1 (6 bases). Germline CDR1 reads SGHKS; CDR2 reads YYEKEE (reference sequence). Between the trimmed V and J ends, which lost 3 bases and 4 bases, there was a span of 13 bases. CDR3 size: 14 residues. Here the CDR3 DNA reads TGTGCCAGCAGCTCTACAGGGAGCGGCTATGGCTACACCTTC. This codes for CASSSTGSGYGYTF.

This chain links TRBV3-1 with TRBJ2-3; D might be TRBD2 (6 bases). Trimming shortened V by 5 bases and J by 0 bases, and 12 bases separated the two germline ends. The CDR3 spans 15 residues. The germline CDR1 and CDR2 sequences are LGHDT and YNNKEL (reference sequence). CDR3 sequence reads: CASSSGDESTDTQYF. As DNA, the CDR3 is TGTGCCAGCAGCTCGGGGGACGAAAGCACAGATACGCAGTATTTT.

This clonotype was recorded a few times. J is TRBJ2-2 and V is TRBV11-2; 8 bases map to TRBD2. CDR1 is SGHAT and CDR2 is FQNNGV in the germline V gene. The length of the CDR3 is 16 residues. Unmatched junction bases numbered 10, after V lost 5 bases and J lost 5 bases. Here the CDR3 reads CASSPTGTSVTGELFF. The CDR3 DNA sequence: TGTGCCAGCAGCCCCACCGGGACTAGTGTGACCGGGGAGCTGTTTTTT.

The rearrangement links TRBV6-1 to TRBJ1-1, with 7 bases that match TRBD1. The CDR3 is 14 residues long. The germline V gene encodes CDR1 MNHNS and CDR2 SASEGT. Trimming removed 7 bases from V and 5 bases from J; junction bases left unmatched: 10. Here the CDR3 DNA reads TGTGCCAGCACTCTAAGGGCAGGGGGTACTGAAGCTTTCTTT. It specifies CASTLRAGGTEAFF.

This clonotype was detected only once. V is TRBV28 and J is TRBJ2-5, with unresolved D. In germline, CDR1 is MDHEN, CDR2 SYDVKM. This CDR3 is built from 13 residues. The V gene lost 2 bases and the J gene lost 5 bases, with 9 bases spanning the gap. CDR3 region: CASSLVRPETQYF. CDR3 bases: TGTGCCAGCAGTTTAGTCCGCCCCGAGACCCAGTACTTC.

CDR3: CASSPMFASGNTIYF. CDR3 DNA: TGTGCCAGCAGCCCTATGTTTGCTTCTGGAAACACCATATATTTT. The chain combines TRBV11-2 with TRBJ1-3; D uncertain. There are 15 residues in the CDR3. Trimming took off 5 bases at V and 1 base at J, with 12 bases between the two ends. Germline CDR1 SGHAT, CDR2 FQNNGV.

This clonotype has a count of ten or more. The V and J genes are TRBV7-9 and TRBJ1-3; TRBD1 is a possible D gene (5 bases). Germline CDR1 is SEHNR and CDR2 is FQNEAQ (reference sequence). CDR3 size: 16 residues. Trimming took 5 bases from V and 0 from J, leaving 14 bases between them. In DNA, the CDR3 is TGTGCCAGCAGCACAACCATCAGGGACTCTGGAAACACCATATATTTT. Translating gives CASSTTIRDSGNTIYF.

The V and J genes are TRBV7-9 and TRBJ1-2, with a weak D call TRBD1 (5 bases). Germline V gives CDR1 SEHNR, CDR2 FQNEAQ (reference sequence). This CDR3 spans 17 amino acids. Trimming shortened V by 7 bases and J by 0 bases, and 21 bases separated the two germline ends. The CDR3 DNA is TGTGCCAGCACCCCTCCCGAGGCGGGACCAACTAACTATGGCTACACCTTC. Its protein product is CASTPPEAGPTNYGYTF.

As concerns this clonotype: Germline is not matched at one junction end, which may reflect a read error. The chain uses TRBV19 and TRBJ1-2; D may be TRBD1 (6 bases). CDR3 size: 13 residues. CDR1 is LNHDA and CDR2 is SQIVND in the germline V gene (reference sequence). The CDR3 loop reads CASSMTGQRLVAF. The DNA for the CDR3 is TGTGCCAGTAGTATGACTGGACAGCGGCTGGTCGCCTTC.

This clonotype was seen many times. The rearrangement joins TRBV7-3 to TRBJ2-1; possibly TRBD1 or TRBD2 for D (6 bases each). The length of the CDR3 is 15 residues. V was clipped by 4 bases and J by 2 bases, with 12 bases between them. CDR1 and CDR2 (germline): SGHTA, FQGTGA. DNA for the CDR3: TGTGCCAGCAGCTCCGGAGGGGGAGCCTACAATGAGCAGTTCTTC. Its protein is CASSSGGGAYNEQFF.